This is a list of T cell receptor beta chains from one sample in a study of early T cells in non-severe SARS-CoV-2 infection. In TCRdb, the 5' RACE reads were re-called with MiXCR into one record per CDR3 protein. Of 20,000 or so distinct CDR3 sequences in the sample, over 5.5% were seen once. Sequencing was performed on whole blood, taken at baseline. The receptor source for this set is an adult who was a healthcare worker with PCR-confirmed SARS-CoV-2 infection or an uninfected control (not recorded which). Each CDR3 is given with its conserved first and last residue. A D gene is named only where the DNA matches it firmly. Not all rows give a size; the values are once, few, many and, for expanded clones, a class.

CDR3 DNA: TGCGCCAGCAGCGTGGACGCGGGACAGGCACAAGAGACCCAGTACTTC
CDR3 protein: CASSVDAGQAQETQYF
clone size: .
V gene: TRBV4-3
D gene: TRBD1
J gene: TRBJ2-5

CDR3 DNA: TGTGCCAGCAGCCTCGGACAGGACTTTGGGACCCAGTACTTC
CDR3 protein: CASSLGQDFGTQYF
clone size: medium-sized
V gene: TRBV7-6
D gene: TRBD1
J gene: TRBJ2-5

CDR3 DNA: TGTGTCAGCAGGGGCTTCAGGGGGTACACTGAAGCTTTCTTT
CDR3 protein: CVSRGFRGYTEAFF
clone size: .
V gene: TRBV6-2/TRBV6-3
D gene: TRBD1
J gene: TRBJ1-1

CDR3 DNA: TGTGCCACTAGCGGGGGGGCCGGTTTTAATGAGCAGTTCTTC
CDR3 protein: CATSGGAGFNEQFF
clone size: few
V gene: TRBV10-3
D gene: TRBD2
J gene: TRBJ2-1

CDR3 DNA: TGCAGTGCTAGGTTCGAGACCCAGTACTTC
CDR3 protein: CSARFETQYF
clone size: .
V gene: TRBV20-1
D gene: .
J gene: TRBJ2-5

CDR3 DNA: TGTGCCAGCAGCGTAGGCACAGGGGGCGGGGATGAGCAGTTCTTC
CDR3 protein: CASSVGTGGGDEQFF
clone size: few
V gene: TRBV9
D gene: TRBD1
J gene: TRBJ2-1

CDR3 DNA: TGCAGTGCTAGCCCCGGGACTAGCGTTTCCAAAAACATTCAGTACTTC
CDR3 protein: CSASPGTSVSKNIQYF
clone size: few
V gene: TRBV20-1
D gene: TRBD2
J gene: TRBJ2-4

CDR3 DNA: TGTGCCAGCAGCCGACGACAGGGGGGCGTCGAGCAGTACTTC
CDR3 protein: CASSRRQGGVEQYF
clone size: many
V gene: TRBV7-2
D gene: TRBD1
J gene: TRBJ2-7

CDR3 DNA: TGTGCCAGCAGTTACAGGGTAGTCCCCTACGAGCAGTACTTC
CDR3 protein: CASSYRVVPYEQYF
clone size: medium-sized
V gene: TRBV6-5
D gene: .
J gene: TRBJ2-7

CDR3 DNA: TGTGCCAGCAGCTGGAGGTCCTTGGGTGATACGCAGTATTTT
CDR3 protein: CASSWRSLGDTQYF
clone size: many
V gene: TRBV5-5
D gene: .
J gene: TRBJ2-3

CDR3 DNA: TGTGCTAGTGGTTTTAGTGCGGGGCCTGAGCAGTTCTTC
CDR3 protein: CASGFSAGPEQFF
clone size: many
V gene: TRBV12-5
D gene: .
J gene: TRBJ2-1

CDR3 DNA: TGTGCCAGCAGGCCAGTAGCGGGGGGTCTCAATGAGCAGTTCTTC
CDR3 protein: CASRPVAGGLNEQFF
clone size: many
V gene: TRBV6-2/TRBV6-3
D gene: TRBD2
J gene: TRBJ2-1

CDR3 DNA: TGTGCCAGCAGTTACTCTCGGTCCAGCACAGATACGCAGTATTTT
CDR3 protein: CASSYSRSSTDTQYF
clone size: few
V gene: TRBV6-7
D gene: .
J gene: TRBJ2-3